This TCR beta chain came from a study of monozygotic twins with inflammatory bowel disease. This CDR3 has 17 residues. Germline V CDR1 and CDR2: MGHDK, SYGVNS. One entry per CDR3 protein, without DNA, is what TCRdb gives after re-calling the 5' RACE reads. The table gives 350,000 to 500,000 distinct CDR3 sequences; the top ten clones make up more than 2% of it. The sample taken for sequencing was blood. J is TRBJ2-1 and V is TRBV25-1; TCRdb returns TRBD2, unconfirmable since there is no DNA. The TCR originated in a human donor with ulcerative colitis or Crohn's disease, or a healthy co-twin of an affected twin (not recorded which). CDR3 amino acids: CASSGFLAGEAYNEQFF.